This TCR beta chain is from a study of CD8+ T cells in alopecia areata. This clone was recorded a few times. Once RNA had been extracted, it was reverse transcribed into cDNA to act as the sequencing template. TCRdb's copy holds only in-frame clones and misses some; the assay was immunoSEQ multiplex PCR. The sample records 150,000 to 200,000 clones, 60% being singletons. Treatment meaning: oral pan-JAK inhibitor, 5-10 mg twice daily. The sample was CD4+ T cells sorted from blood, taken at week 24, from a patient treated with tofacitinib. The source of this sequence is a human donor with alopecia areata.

Here the CDR3 reads CAWLPRTGEAFF. CDR3 DNA: TGTGCCTGGCTACCAAGGACAGGTGAAGCTTTCTTT. The chain couples TRBV30 to TRBJ1-1; 7 bases align to TRBD1. Germline V gene lookup returns CDR1 GTSNPN and CDR2 SVGIG (reference sequence). J lost 7 bases, V lost 5 bases, and 7 bases had no gene match. CDR3 length: 12 residues.